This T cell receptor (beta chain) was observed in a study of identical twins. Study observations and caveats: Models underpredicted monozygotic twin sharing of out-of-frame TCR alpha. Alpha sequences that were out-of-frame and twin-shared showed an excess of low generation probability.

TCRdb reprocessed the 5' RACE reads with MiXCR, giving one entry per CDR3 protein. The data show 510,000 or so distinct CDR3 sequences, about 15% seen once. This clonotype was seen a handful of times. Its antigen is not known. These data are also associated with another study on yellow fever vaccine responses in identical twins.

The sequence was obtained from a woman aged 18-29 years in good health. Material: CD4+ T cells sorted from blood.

The DNA of the CDR3 is TGTGCCAGCAGCCCCGCTGGGAGCTCCTACGAGCAGTACTTC. This encodes CASSPAGSSYEQYF. This chain joins TRBV12-3 or TRBV12-4 and TRBJ2-7; weak D call: TRBD2 (5 bases). Trimming removed 6 bases at V and 0 bases at J, with 12 bases between. The CDR3 covers 14 residues.